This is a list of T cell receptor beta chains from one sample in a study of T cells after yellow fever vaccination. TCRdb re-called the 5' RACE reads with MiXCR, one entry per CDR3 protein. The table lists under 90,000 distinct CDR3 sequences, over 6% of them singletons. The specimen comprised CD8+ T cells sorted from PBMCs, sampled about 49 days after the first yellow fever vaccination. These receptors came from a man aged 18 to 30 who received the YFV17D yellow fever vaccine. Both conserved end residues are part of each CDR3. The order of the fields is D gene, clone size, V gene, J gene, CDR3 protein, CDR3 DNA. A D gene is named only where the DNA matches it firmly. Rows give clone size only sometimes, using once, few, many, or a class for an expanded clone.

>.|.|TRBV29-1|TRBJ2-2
CSVSHRNTGELFF
TGCAGCGTGTCACACAGAAACACCGGGGAGCTGTTTTTT
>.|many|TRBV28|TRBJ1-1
CASSLIGSGPEAFF
TGTGCCAGCAGTTTAATCGGGTCAGGTCCTGAAGCTTTCTTT
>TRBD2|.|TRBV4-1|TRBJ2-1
CASSPEGSGEEFYNEQFF
TGCGCCAGCAGCCCCGAGGGTAGCGGGGAGGAGTTCTACAATGAGCAGTTCTTC
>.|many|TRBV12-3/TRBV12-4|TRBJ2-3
CASCLDADTQYF
TGTGCCAGCTGCCTCGACGCAGATACGCAGTATTTT
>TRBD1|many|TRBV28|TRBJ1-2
CASSLARNRGLGRGYTF
TGTGCCAGCAGTTTGGCGAGGAACAGGGGTCTCGGGAGGGGCTACACCTTC
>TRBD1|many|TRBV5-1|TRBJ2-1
CASSPEEGGDNEQFF
TGCGCCAGCAGCCCCGAGGAAGGGGGCGACAATGAGCAGTTCTTC
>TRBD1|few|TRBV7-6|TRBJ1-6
CASSSSRDRAGNSPLHF
TGTGCCAGCAGCTCCAGTAGGGACAGGGCAGGAAATTCACCCCTCCACTTT
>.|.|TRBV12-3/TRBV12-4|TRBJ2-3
CASSYWSSTDTQYF
TGTGCCAGCAGTTATTGGTCTAGCACAGATACGCAGTATTTT
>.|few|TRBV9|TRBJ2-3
CASSLAGTKDTQYF
TGTGCCAGCAGCCTTGCCGGGACGAAAGATACGCAGTATTTT
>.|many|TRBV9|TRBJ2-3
CASSVGPGTSGTF
.
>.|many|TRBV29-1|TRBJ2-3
CSAWEDTQYF
TGCAGCGCCTGGGAAGATACGCAGTATTTT
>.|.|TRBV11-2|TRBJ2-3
CASSAEEIADTQYF
TGTGCCAGCAGCGCCGAGGAGATAGCAGATACGCAGTATTTT
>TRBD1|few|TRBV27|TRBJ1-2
CASSFGTAYGYTF
TGTGCCAGCAGTTTTGGGACAGCATATGGCTACACCTTC
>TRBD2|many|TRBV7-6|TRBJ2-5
CASSLAGEGETQYF
TGTGCCAGCAGCTTAGCGGGGGAGGGAGAGACCCAGTACTTC
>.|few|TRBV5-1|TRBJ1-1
CASSVSHTEAFF
TGCGCCAGCAGTGTCAGCCACACTGAAGCTTTCTTT
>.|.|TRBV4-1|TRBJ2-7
CASSQAASGLAYEQYF
TGCGCCAGCAGCCAAGCGGCGAGCGGGTTAGCCTACGAGCAGTACTTC
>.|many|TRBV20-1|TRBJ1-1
CSAREVGAGNTEAFF
TGCAGTGCTAGAGAAGTCGGGGCTGGGAACACTGAAGCTTTCTTT
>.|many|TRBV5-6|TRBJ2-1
CASSLEARPEQFF
TGTGCCAGCAGCTTGGAGGCTAGACCTGAGCAGTTCTTC
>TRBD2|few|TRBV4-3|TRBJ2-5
CASSQSWLAGGNQETQYF
TGCGCCAGCAGCCAGTCTTGGCTAGCGGGGGGAAACCAAGAGACCCAGTACTTC
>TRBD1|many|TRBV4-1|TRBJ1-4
CASSQEDRRNEKLFF
TGCGCCAGCAGCCAAGAGGACAGGAGGAATGAAAAACTGTTTTTT
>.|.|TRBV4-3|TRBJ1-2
CASSPNGGGYGYTF
TGCGCCAGCAGCCCTAACGGGGGAGGCTATGGCTACACCTTC
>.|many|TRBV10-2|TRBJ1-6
CASSLGSSSTPLHF
TGCGCCAGCAGTTTAGGGTCGTCATCTACACCCCTCCACTTT
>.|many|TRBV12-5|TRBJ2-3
CASALQQGGPTNTQYF
TGTGCTAGTGCCCTCCAGCAAGGTGGACCTACAAATACGCAGTATTTT
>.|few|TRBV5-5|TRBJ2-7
CASSRVLRDLSSYEQYF
TGTGCCAGCTCCCGGGTATTACGGGACCTGAGCTCCTACGAGCAGTACTTC
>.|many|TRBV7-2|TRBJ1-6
CASSLRGRGQSPLHF
TGTGCCAGCAGCTTAAGGGGACGAGGGCAATCACCCCTCCACTTT
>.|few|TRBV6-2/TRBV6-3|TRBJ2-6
CASSYNAGGRKDGANVLTF
TGTGCCAGCAGTTACAACGCCGGGGGGCGCAAAGACGGGGCCAACGTCCTGACTTTC
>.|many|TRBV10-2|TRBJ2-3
CASSVNAGLTPDTQYF
TGCGCCAGCAGTGTAAATGCAGGACTCACCCCAGATACGCAGTATTTT
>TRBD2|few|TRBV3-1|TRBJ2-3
CASSQDPAGGEADTQYF
TGTGCCAGCAGCCAAGATCCCGCGGGGGGAGAGGCAGATACGCAGTATTTT
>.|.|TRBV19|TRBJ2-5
CASSIGPVETYQETQYF
TGTGCCAGTAGTATCGGCCCCGTGGAGACGTACCAAGAGACCCAGTACTTC
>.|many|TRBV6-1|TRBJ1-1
CASSTPGKRTEAFF
TGTGCCAGCAGTACACCCGGGAAAAGGACTGAAGCTTTCTTT
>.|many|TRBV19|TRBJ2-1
CASSTPPENEQFF
TGTGCCAGTAGTACACCTCCCGAAAATGAGCAGTTCTTC